The clone carrying this T cell receptor beta chain was counted between two and nine times. The antigen is not known. This CDR3 is 14 amino acids long. Germline loops: CDR1 DFQATT, CDR2 SNEGSKA (reference sequence). Between the trimmed V and J ends, which lost 3 bases and 0 bases, there was a span of 9 bases. The data belong to a study of T cells after yellow fever vaccination. On the study more broadly: Fractions low in cell number were prepared with SMART-Seq v4 Ultra Low Input.

Template switching with 5'RACE generated the TCR cDNA and added a universal primer site and UMIs. TCRdb used MiXCR to reprocess the 5' RACE reads, holding one entry per CDR3 protein. The table shows 450,000 to 550,000 distinct CDR3 sequences, with less than 25% occurring only once. Points from the study as a whole: Although the secondary response was weaker, it peaked faster, at day 5 versus 15. It was a small share of clonotypes that appeared in both CD4 and CD8 compartments.

This receptor was taken from a man in his late teens or twenties who received the YFV17D yellow fever vaccine. Sample: PBMCs, taken around 3 weeks after the first yellow fever vaccination. The V call is TRBV20-1, the J call TRBJ2-1; D is possibly TRBD2 (6 bases). CDR3 in amino acids: CSASLRGSYNEQFF. CDR3 bases: TGCAGTGCTAGTTTGCGGGGCTCCTACAATGAGCAGTTCTTC.